The clone carrying this TCR beta chain appeared once. This sample stems from a study of blood T cell repertoires in COVID-19. CDR1 and CDR2 from the germline V gene are MGHRA and YSYEKL. V lost 4 bases and J lost 0, with 13 bases in between. The CDR3 has 16 residues. Measured with immunoSEQ multiplex PCR; TCRdb has only the in-frame clones, and not every one. The repertoire holds 250,000 or so clones, with around 84% as singletons. The chain has TRBV4-1 and TRBJ2-1; D perhaps matches TRBD1 (6 bases). The clonotype originates from a man aged 55-75 years with acute or convalescent COVID-19. Material for sequencing was peripheral blood. CDR3 residues: CASSPRDIPSYNEQFF. The CDR3 DNA is TGCGCCAGCAGCCCCCGGGACATACCCTCCTACAATGAGCAGTTCTTC.